This TCR beta chain came from a study of technical replicates of blood from a few donors. Germline V gene lookup returns CDR1 MGHRA and CDR2 YSYEKL. The V segment lost 4 bases and the J segment 4 bases; nucleotides outside the gene matches: 5. The CDR3 consists of 15 residues. The data were produced by immunoSEQ multiplex PCR, yet TCRdb's version contains in-frame clones alone and is incomplete. The data hold more than 65,000 clones, with around 97% observed a single time. The TCR was taken from a human donor in good health. The chain couples TRBV4-1 to TRBJ2-1; TRBD1 matches 9 bases. The sequenced material came from T cells isolated from PBMCs. CDR3 DNA: TGCGCCAGCAGCCCCCTCGGGACAGGGTACAATGAGCAGTTCTTC. As protein: CASSPLGTGYNEQFF.